This passage covers 7 T cell receptor beta chains from one sample sequenced in a study of blood T cell repertoires in COVID-19. Libraries were prepared by immunoSEQ multiplex PCR; TCRdb keeps only in-frame clonotypes and omits some of them. The sample has about 12,000 clones, roughly 72% seen once. Input material: peripheral blood. All receptors come from a man aged 55 to 70 with COVID-19, enrolled during active disease.

V gene TRBV7-8 combines with J gene TRBJ2-1; 9 positions agree with TRBD1. The CDR3 spans 13 residues. V lost 4 bases to trimming and J lost 8 bases; unmatched junction nucleotides: 3. The germline V gene has CDR1 SGHVS and CDR2 FQNEAQ. DNA for the CDR3: TGTGCCAGCAGCTCAGACAGGGGGGATGAGCAGTTCTTC. It is translated as CASSSDRGDEQFF.

This clone is termed medium-sized. The J gene is TRBJ1-6, the V gene TRBV5-1, with a weak D call TRBD1 (5 bases). This CDR3 has 13 amino acids. V was trimmed by 0 bases and J by 7 bases, leaving 5 bases between them. The germline gives CDR1 SGHRS, CDR2 YFSETQ. CDR3: CASSLEGNSPLHF. DNA for the CDR3: TGCGCCAGCAGCTTGGAGGGGAATTCACCCCTCCACTTT.

Only a few counts were recorded for this clone. This rearrangement joins TRBV29-1 to TRBJ2-1, with D possibly TRBD2 on 7 matching bases. The V end lost 5 bases, the J end lost 10 bases, and 18 bases lay between the germline ends. The CDR3 spans 13 residues. The germline V gene has CDR1 SQVTM and CDR2 ANQGSEA. The CDR3 sequence is CSVSPGGAREQFF. The CDR3 coding sequence is TGCAGCGTTTCCCCTGGGGGGGCCCGGGAGCAGTTCTTC.

The chain couples TRBV24-1 to TRBJ2-2; no clear D. From germline, CDR1 is KGHDR and CDR2 SFDVKD. This CDR3 has 17 amino acids. The V and J ends lost 4 bases and 5 bases respectively, with 19 bases between them. The CDR3 loop is CATSEPSVPGWTGELFF. CDR3 sequence (DNA): TGTGCCACCAGTGAACCCTCGGTTCCAGGTTGGACCGGGGAGCTGTTTTTT.

This clone was picked up one time. The chain uses TRBV5-1 and TRBJ2-2, with TRBD2 identical over 9 bases. Germline loops: CDR1 SGHRS, CDR2 YFSETQ. The CDR3 length is 16 residues. The ends lost 0 bases at V and 7 bases at J; junction bases unmatched: 7. The CDR3 DNA is TGCGCCAGCAGCTTGGCCGGCGGGAGGGGAATCGGGGAGCTGTTTTTT. Encoded protein: CASSLAGGRGIGELFF. The full variable domain, completed using reference TRBV5-1 and TRBJ2-2, is KAGVTQTPRYLIKTRGQQVTLSCSPISGHRSVSWYQQTPGQGLQFLFEYFSETQRNKGNFPGRFSGRQFSNSRSEMNVSTLELGDSALYLCASSLAGGRGIGELFFGEGSRLTVL.

V gene TRBV6-5 combines with J gene TRBJ1-4, with 9 bases fitting TRBD1. Germline V gene data show CDR1 as MNHEY and CDR2 as SVGAGI. The junction had 12 bases not matched to a gene; V was cut back by 6 bases and J by 10 bases. There are 15 residues in the CDR3. The CDR3 loop is CASSPGQGKGGKLFF. DNA of the CDR3: TGTGCCAGCAGCCCCGGACAGGGGAAGGGGGGAAAACTGTTTTTT.

The chain uses TRBV3-1 (or the pseudogene TRBV3-2) and TRBJ2-2; D remains unclear. Germline V CDR1 and CDR2: LGHDT, YNNKEL (reference sequence). CDR3 size: 13 residues. Trimming shortened V by 1 base and J by 5 bases, and 5 bases separated the two germline ends. The CDR3, as DNA: TGTGCCAGCAGCCAAGTGCTAACCGGGGAGCTGTTTTTT. Its translation is CASSQVLTGELFF.